One and the same sample provided the 32 T cell receptor beta chains below, sequenced in a study of shared clonotypes between healthy human individuals. Data came from immunoSEQ multiplex PCR; TCRdb stores just in-frame clones and leaves some out. The data hold fewer than 3 million clones, with around 93% observed a single time. Source material: naive CD4+ T cells from PBMCs. Subset in this sample: CD45RA+ positively selected. The receptors were gathered from a man aged 18 to 30 in good health. Some clones in this sample may be carry-over from other donors' samples.

The rearrangement links TRBV5-1 to TRBJ1-6; a possible D gene is TRBD1 (6 bases). V was pared by 0 bases and J by 6 bases, with 7 bases between. Germline-derived CDR1 and CDR2 are SGHRS and YFSETQ. There are 14 residues in the CDR3. The CDR3 DNA reads as TGCGCCAGCAGCTTGGGGACAGTTAATTCACCCCTCCACTTT. It encodes CASSLGTVNSPLHF.

The chain links TRBV5-1 to TRBJ1-1; D possibly corresponds to TRBD1 (6 bases). Germline V gives CDR1 SGHRS, CDR2 YFSETQ. The CDR3 is made up of 13 amino acids. V dropped 3 bases and J dropped 11 bases, with 17 bases sitting between them. CDR3 bases: TGCGCCAGCAGCTGGACAGCAGGGGTAGGGGCTTTCTTT. This codes for CASSWTAGVGAFF.

This clone is a singleton in its sample. The V gene is TRBV5-6, the J gene TRBJ1-5; D gene ambiguous. V was trimmed by 0 bases and J by 6 bases, leaving 10 bases between them. CDR1 is SGHDT and CDR2 is YYEEEE in the germline V gene. This CDR3 has 14 residues. The DNA for the CDR3 is TGTGCCAGCAGCTTGGGGAGGGAAGGTCAGCCCCAGCATTTT. Translating it yields CASSLGREGQPQHF.

V and J are TRBV7-9 and TRBJ1-5; 10 bases match TRBD1. The CDR3 extends over 15 amino acids. The J segment lost 4 bases and the V segment lost 5 bases, leaving 5 bases of the junction unmatched. Germline CDR1 is SEHNR and CDR2 is FQNEAQ (reference sequence). CDR3: CASSQGQGVNQPQHF. The CDR3 DNA sequence: TGTGCCAGCAGCCAAGGACAGGGGGTAAATCAGCCCCAGCATTTT.

The J gene is TRBJ2-2, the V gene TRBV6-5; 8 bases are shared with TRBD2. There are 15 residues in the CDR3. V gave up 5 bases and J gave up 6 bases; unmatched junction bases: 8. Germline assignment: CDR1 MNHEY and CDR2 SVGAGI. As DNA, the CDR3 is TGTGCCAGCAGTCCCGGACTAGCCTGGGCCGGGGAGCTGTTTTTT. Translated: CASSPGLAWAGELFF.

The V call is TRBV28, the J call TRBJ2-7; 8 bases agree with TRBD2. Trimming removed 6 bases from V and 11 bases from J; junction bases left unmatched: 18. The CDR3 covers 15 residues. CDR1 MDHEN and CDR2 SYDVKM come from the germline V gene. As DNA, the CDR3 is TGTGCCAGCAGCCCCCCTCTTTATAGCGGGAAAGGGGAGTACTTC. Its translation: CASSPPLYSGKGEYF.

The genes are TRBV18 and TRBJ1-4, with D unresolved. Germline-derived CDR1 and CDR2 are KGHSH and LQKENI. Trimming took off 0 bases at V and 3 bases at J, with 11 bases between the two ends. This CDR3 has 16 residues. This CDR3 is CASSPPVGLANEKLFF. CDR3 nucleotide sequence: TGTGCCAGCTCACCACCGGTGGGGTTGGCTAATGAAAAACTGTTTTTT.

The rearrangement joins TRBV18 to TRBJ2-1; no clear D. V lost 2 bases to trimming and J lost 8 bases, with 7 bases between them. Germline V gene lookup returns CDR1 KGHSH and CDR2 LQKENI. The CDR3 is made up of 12 amino acids. The DNA of the CDR3 is TGTGCCAGCTCACCAATGGGCGATGAGCAGTTCTTC. Protein product: CASSPMGDEQFF.

This clone was observed a few times. The chain has TRBV4-2 and TRBJ1-1; no reliable D call. The CDR3 runs to 14 residues. The germline V gene has CDR1 LGHNA and CDR2 YNFKEQ. V was cut by 3 bases and J by 3 bases, with 11 bases left in between. CDR3 nucleotides: TGTGCCAGCAGCCAGGTCGGAGCCGACACTGAAGCTTTCTTT. It specifies CASSQVGADTEAFF.

The chain recombines TRBV18 with TRBJ2-3; D may match TRBD1 or TRBD2 (5 bases each). This CDR3 is 19 amino acids long. Between the trimmed V and J ends, which lost 3 bases and 0 bases, there was a span of 22 bases. Germline values: CDR1 KGHSH, CDR2 LQKENI. Here the CDR3 DNA reads TGTGCCAGCTCACCTCTTCAAACCGGGGCGAAACTCAGCACAGATACGCAGTATTTT. Protein sequence: CASSPLQTGAKLSTDTQYF.

V usage is TRBV9 and J usage is TRBJ2-1; D gene uncertain. Germline CDR1 SGDLS, CDR2 YYNGEE. Trimming left V 0 bases short and J 8 bases short, with 12 bases between. The CDR3 is 14 residues long. The CDR3 coding sequence is TGTGCCAGCAGCGTAGTGTGGATTGGCGATGAGCAGTTCTTC. As protein: CASSVVWIGDEQFF.

The V and J genes are TRBV5-1 and TRBJ2-3; D is possibly TRBD2 (6 bases). CDR1 and CDR2 from the germline V gene are SGHRS and YFSETQ. This CDR3 comprises 16 residues. V was shortened by 1 base and J by 1 base, with 13 bases between the two germline ends. The CDR3 DNA follows: TGCGCCAGCAGCTTGATCTCTGGGGAGGGCACAGATACGCAGTATTTT. As protein: CASSLISGEGTDTQYF.

The chain couples TRBV6-5 to TRBJ1-6; 8 positions agree with TRBD1. V lost 6 bases, J lost 6 bases, and 4 bases stayed unmatched. There are 14 residues in the CDR3. Germline values: CDR1 MNHEY, CDR2 SVGAGI. In DNA, the CDR3 is TGTGCCAGCAGGCCGGGACAGGCTAATTCACCCCTCCACTTT. Amino acids: CASRPGQANSPLHF.

V and J are TRBV4-2 and TRBJ2-2; 7 positions match TRBD2. The CDR3 sequence is 16 residues long. V lost 4 bases to trimming and J lost 7 bases; unmatched junction nucleotides: 12. In germline, CDR1 is LGHNA, CDR2 YNFKEQ. The CDR3 protein is CASSLPAGTAGGELFF. For the CDR3, the DNA is TGTGCCAGCAGCCTGCCAGCGGGGACCGCAGGCGGGGAGCTGTTTTTT.

This chain connects TRBV6-5 to TRBJ1-1, with 8 bases lining up with TRBD1. V shed 5 bases and J 5 bases; nucleotides not matched to a gene: 10. The CDR3 has 15 residues. Germline values: CDR1 MNHEY, CDR2 SVGAGI. CDR3 in amino acids: CASSARDRRQTEAFF. As DNA, the CDR3 is TGTGCCAGCAGTGCCCGGGACAGGCGGCAGACTGAAGCTTTCTTT.

This chain links TRBV7-9 with TRBJ2-1, with 7 bases that match TRBD1. Germline V lookup: CDR1 SEHNR, CDR2 FQNEAQ (reference sequence). The CDR3 extends over 13 amino acids. V was clipped by 5 bases and J by 8 bases; unmatched bases: 6. CDR3: CASSKTGNYEQFF. In DNA, the CDR3 is TGTGCCAGCAGCAAGACAGGGAATTATGAGCAGTTCTTC.

CDR3 residues: CASRQTGGISGNTIYF. CDR3 coding DNA: TGCGCCAGCAGACAAACAGGAGGGATCTCTGGAAACACCATATATTTT. The chain carries TRBV5-1 and TRBJ1-3; weak D call: TRBD1 (5 bases). CDR3 length: 16 amino acids. The ends were cut back, 5 bases at V and 0 bases at J, with 15 bases in the middle. CDR1 is SGHRS, CDR2 YFSETQ, per germline.

This rearrangement joins TRBV10-1 to TRBJ2-3; D is possibly TRBD2 (6 bases). The CDR3 length is 14 residues. The germline V gene has CDR1 WNHNN and CDR2 SYGVQD (reference sequence). V shed 0 bases and J shed 5 bases, with 9 bases lying between them. The CDR3 DNA reads TGCGCCAGCAGTGAGTCCCAGGGAGGAGATACGCAGTATTTT. Amino acid sequence: CASSESQGGDTQYF.

The chain couples TRBV2 to TRBJ1-5, with no clear D. Germline values: CDR1 SNHLY, CDR2 FYNNEI. The CDR3 is 14 residues long. Between the trimmed V and J ends, which lost 6 bases and 7 bases, there was a span of 16 bases. The CDR3 is CASSSGRRGQPQHF. CDR3 coding DNA: TGTGCCAGCAGCTCAGGAAGGCGCGGCCAGCCCCAGCATTTT.

The sample holds one count of this clone. The chain recombines TRBV4-2 with TRBJ2-1, with D perhaps matching TRBD1 (5 bases). The germline V and J ends were trimmed by 3 bases and 9 bases, with 21 bases remaining between them. The CDR3 length is 16 residues. Germline V gives CDR1 LGHNA, CDR2 YNFKEQ. The DNA for the CDR3 is TGTGCCAGCAGCCATCTTCTTGGGGCCGGTGGTGGTGAGCAGTTCTTC. Translation: CASSHLLGAGGGEQFF.

A few counts support this clone. V and J are TRBV6-6 and TRBJ1-5; D is unresolved. V was clipped by 5 bases and J by 4 bases, with 9 bases between them. CDR1 and CDR2 from the germline V gene are MNHNY and SVGAGI (reference sequence). The CDR3 sequence is 13 residues long. The CDR3 loop is CASSAQRNQPQHF. The CDR3 DNA follows: TGTGCCAGCAGTGCCCAACGAAATCAGCCCCAGCATTTT.

The rearrangement joins TRBV13 to TRBJ2-5; 8 bases fit TRBD2. Germline lookup yields CDR1 PRHDT and CDR2 FYEKMQ (reference sequence). The CDR3 runs to 14 residues. V lost 7 bases and J lost 5; bases outside the gene matches: 9. CDR3 protein: CASTGGRSSETQYF. CDR3 in DNA: TGTGCCAGCACCGGCGGGAGGAGCTCGGAGACCCAGTACTTC.

The chain recombines TRBV6-1 with TRBJ1-5, with D perhaps TRBD1 (5 bases). Trimming removed 8 bases at V and 3 bases at J, with 17 bases between. Germline CDR1 is MNHNS and CDR2 is SASEGT. This CDR3 is built from 15 residues. CDR3 residues: CASVLGLGHNQPQHF. The CDR3 coding sequence is TGTGCCAGCGTTTTAGGGTTAGGACACAATCAGCCCCAGCATTTT.

Remarks on this clone: The sample has other DNA sequences that encode this CDR3 too. The CDR3 sequence is CSVSSGSYEQYF. In DNA form, the CDR3 reads TGCAGCGTTTCTAGCGGGAGCTACGAGCAGTACTTC. V is TRBV29-1 and J is TRBJ2-7, with TRBD2 matching 10 bases. V shed 5 bases and J 3 bases; nucleotides not matched to a gene: 1. The CDR3 covers 12 residues. CDR1 and CDR2 from the germline V gene are SQVTM and ANQGSEA.

The V gene is TRBV5-1, the J gene TRBJ2-7; D unclear. Trimming pared 0 bases from V and 2 bases from J, leaving 12 bases between. Looked up from germline, CDR1 is SGHRS and CDR2 is YFSETQ. This CDR3 is built from 15 residues. CDR3 in amino acids: CASSLGQATTYEQYF. DNA of the CDR3: TGCGCCAGCAGCTTGGGGCAGGCAACTACCTACGAGCAGTACTTC.

This rearrangement joins TRBV5-1 to TRBJ2-5; 9 bases line up with TRBD1. Trimming cost V 5 bases and J 4 bases; bases outside gene matches: 12. Germline V lookup: CDR1 SGHRS, CDR2 YFSETQ. The CDR3 length is 16 residues. The CDR3 DNA is TGCGCCAGCAGTACCGGGACAGGGAGATTTATAGAGACCCAGTACTTC. Protein sequence: CASSTGTGRFIETQYF.

This sequence joins TRBV5-5 and TRBJ2-5, with TRBD1 as a possible D gene (7 bases). Trimming shortened V by 4 bases and J by 4 bases, and 14 bases separated the two germline ends. CDR1 is SGHKS and CDR2 is YYEKEE in the germline V gene (reference sequence). The CDR3 contains 14 residues. The CDR3 sequence is CASSQGGVRETQYF. In DNA form, the CDR3 reads TGTGCCAGCAGCCAGGGGGGCGTACGAGAGACCCAGTACTTC.

The genes are TRBV27 and TRBJ1-5; a possible D gene is TRBD1 (6 bases). Germline CDR1 reads MNHEY; CDR2 reads SMNVEV (reference sequence). V lost 7 bases, J lost 9 bases, and 16 bases lay in between. This CDR3 spans 13 amino acids. CDR3 bases: TGTGCCAGCAAAGGGGCAGGGGAATTGCCCCAGCATTTT. It is translated as CASKGAGELPQHF.

The V and J genes are TRBV19 and TRBJ2-4; D perhaps matches TRBD1 (5 bases). Trimming left V 4 bases short and J 3 bases short, with 13 bases between. Germline loops: CDR1 LNHDA, CDR2 SQIVND (reference sequence). The length of the CDR3 is 15 residues. In nucleotides, the CDR3 is TGTGCCAGTAGTACCGAGACAGCAGGCAAAAACATTCAGTACTTC. As protein: CASSTETAGKNIQYF. Looking up the rest from reference TRBV19 and TRBJ2-4 gives the full variable domain: DGGITQSPKYLFRKEGQNVTLSCEQNLNHDAMYWYRQDPGQGLRLIYYSQIVNDFQKGDIAEGYSVSREKKESFPLTVTSAQKNPTAFYLCASSTETAGKNIQYFGAGTRLSVL.

The chain has TRBV19 and TRBJ2-7; possibly TRBD1 or TRBD2 for D (5 bases each). Trimming removed 7 bases at V and 4 bases at J, with 17 bases between. The CDR3 sequence is 14 residues long. Germline CDR1 and CDR2: LNHDA and SQIVND (reference sequence). The CDR3 reads CASMDLGREYEQYF. CDR3 bases: TGTGCCAGTATGGATCTGGGCAGGGAGTACGAGCAGTACTTC.

Turning to this clone: Different DNA sequences within this sample yield the same CDR3. The chain couples TRBV5-1 to TRBJ2-7; D gene ambiguous. The CDR3 runs 13 residues. Looked up from germline, CDR1 is SGHRS and CDR2 is YFSETQ. V lost 0 bases to trimming and J lost 4 bases, with 8 bases between them. CDR3 residues: CASSLGAGYEQYF. The CDR3 nucleotides read TGCGCCAGCAGCTTGGGGGCCGGTTACGAGCAGTACTTC.

In this sample, this clone turned up once. This chain uses TRBV2 with TRBJ2-1; 10 bases match TRBD2. CDR3 length equals 15 residues. Germline lookup yields CDR1 SNHLY and CDR2 FYNNEI. After removal of 6 bases from V and 3 bases from J, the junction contained 5 bases not matched to a gene. Here the CDR3 DNA reads TGTGCCAGCAGCCAAGCGGGGGGGGGCTACAATGAGCAGTTCTTC. It specifies CASSQAGGGYNEQFF.